The clone carrying this T cell receptor beta chain has only one observation. CDR3 length: 15 amino acids. With V trimmed by 4 bases and J by 8 bases, 5 bases remained unmatched. CDR1 LGHNA and CDR2 YSLEER come from the germline V gene. The sample comes from a study of blood T cell repertoires in COVID-19. Profiling relied on immunoSEQ multiplex PCR, and the TCRdb table lists in-frame clones only, not all of them. This table has 150,000 to 200,000 clones, roughly 83% appearing once. Residents of about two dozen US areas, aged about 18 to 89 years, made up the participants. This TCR derives from a woman in her forties or fifties who had recovered from COVID-19. Source material: PBMCs or T cells enriched from blood (not recorded which). The chain employs TRBV4-3 and TRBJ2-1, with 13 nucleotides matching TRBD2. The CDR3 spells CASSPRTSGSHEQFF. In DNA form, the CDR3 reads TGCGCCAGCAGCCCCCGGACTAGCGGGAGCCATGAGCAGTTCTTC.